This is a list of T cell receptor beta chains from one sample in a study of response to subunit inactivated influenza vaccine. TCRdb re-called the RT-PCR reads with MiXCR, one entry per CDR3 protein. Of 700,000 to 900,000 distinct CDR3 sequences listed, 21% are singletons. Sample: PBMCs from blood, taken more than 4 days after vaccination. The receptors come from a man between 45 and 60 years old who received an inactivated influenza vaccine. The CDR3 runs from the conserved cysteine through the conserved F or W. Fields, in order: D gene, clone size, CDR3 length, V gene, J gene, CDR3 DNA, CDR3 protein. D genes are given only for firm matches. Not all rows give a size; the values are once, few, many and, for expanded clones, a class.

D gene: TRBD1; clone size: few; CDR3 length: 16; V gene: TRBV4-1; J gene: TRBJ1-2; CDR3 DNA: TGCGCCAGCAGCCAAGGGACAGGGGGCAGATTCTATGGCTACACCTTC; CDR3 protein: CASSQGTGGRFYGYTF
D gene: TRBD1; clone size: few; CDR3 length: 14; V gene: TRBV7-2; J gene: TRBJ2-3; CDR3 DNA: TGTGCCAGCAGCTTAGGGACAGGGAGCCCTACGCAGTATTTT; CDR3 protein: CASSLGTGSPTQYF
D gene: TRBD2; clone size: NA; CDR3 length: 16; V gene: TRBV4-1; J gene: TRBJ2-2; CDR3 DNA: TGCGCCAGCAGCCAATCCGGGACTAGTAACACCGGGGAGCTGTTTTTT; CDR3 protein: CASSQSGTSNTGELFF
D gene: TRBD2; clone size: few; CDR3 length: 18; V gene: TRBV30; J gene: TRBJ2-5; CDR3 DNA: TGTGCCTGGAGCGCAGGGACTAGCGGGAGAGAGTACCAAGAGACCCAGTACTTC; CDR3 protein: CAWSAGTSGREYQETQYF
D gene: TRBD1; clone size: NA; CDR3 length: 14; V gene: TRBV28; J gene: TRBJ2-7; CDR3 DNA: TGTGCCAGCTTTCCGGGACAGGGGCATCACGAGCAGTACTTC; CDR3 protein: CASFPGQGHHEQYF
D gene: TRBD1; clone size: NA; CDR3 length: 15; V gene: TRBV5-6; J gene: TRBJ1-1; CDR3 DNA: TGTGCCAGCAGCACTCCGGGACAGGGGAGAACTGAAGCTTTCTTT; CDR3 protein: CASSTPGQGRTEAFF
D gene: NA; clone size: NA; CDR3 length: 14; V gene: TRBV4-1; J gene: TRBJ1-5; CDR3 DNA: TGCGCCAGCAGCCAAGTATCTGGCAATCAGCCCCAGCATTTT; CDR3 protein: CASSQVSGNQPQHF
D gene: TRBD1; clone size: NA; CDR3 length: 16; V gene: TRBV7-9; J gene: TRBJ1-2; CDR3 DNA: TGTGCCAGCAGCTCAAAAGGTTACGACAGGGACTATGGCTACACCTTC; CDR3 protein: CASSSKGYDRDYGYTF
D gene: NA; clone size: few; CDR3 length: 15; V gene: TRBV9; J gene: TRBJ2-2; CDR3 DNA: TGTGCCAGCAGCGTAGCCCCCCATATGGGAGGGGAGCTGTTTTTT; CDR3 protein: CASSVAPHMGGELFF
D gene: TRBD2; clone size: NA; CDR3 length: 16; V gene: TRBV7-6; J gene: TRBJ2-3; CDR3 DNA: TGTGCCAGCAGCTTAGGGGTTAGCGGGGGAACAGATACGCAGTATTTT; CDR3 protein: CASSLGVSGGTDTQYF
D gene: NA; clone size: NA; CDR3 length: 13; V gene: TRBV4-1; J gene: TRBJ1-3; CDR3 DNA: TGCGCCAGCAGCCAAGTGGTTGAGGACACCATATATTTT; CDR3 protein: CASSQVVEDTIYF
D gene: NA; clone size: NA; CDR3 length: 14; V gene: TRBV10-1; J gene: TRBJ2-3; CDR3 DNA: TGCGCCAGCGGCCGGGACTCACAAGATTATACGCAGTATTTT; CDR3 protein: CASGRDSQDYTQYF
D gene: TRBD2; clone size: few; CDR3 length: 14; V gene: TRBV10-3; J gene: TRBJ2-2; CDR3 DNA: TGTGCCATCGGTAGCGGGCGGACCACCGGGGAGCTGTTTTTT; CDR3 protein: CAIGSGRTTGELFF
D gene: NA; clone size: NA; CDR3 length: 14; V gene: TRBV5-1; J gene: TRBJ2-1; CDR3 DNA: TGCGCCAGCAGACAAGACAGATTCCAAGAGACCCAGTTCTTC; CDR3 protein: CASRQDRFQETQFF
D gene: TRBD1; clone size: few; CDR3 length: 15; V gene: TRBV29-1; J gene: TRBJ2-7; CDR3 DNA: TGCAGCGCGGAAACCGGGACAGGGGGTTCCTACGAGCAGTACTTC; CDR3 protein: CSAETGTGGSYEQYF
D gene: NA; clone size: NA; CDR3 length: 15; V gene: TRBV15; J gene: TRBJ2-2; CDR3 DNA: TGTGCCACCAGCAGAGCGGCGGCGAACACCGGGGAGCTGTTTTTT; CDR3 protein: CATSRAAANTGELFF
D gene: NA; clone size: NA; CDR3 length: 13; V gene: TRBV20-1; J gene: TRBJ2-1; CDR3 DNA: TGCAGTGCTAGAGGGGAGACTCACAATGAGCAGTTCTTC; CDR3 protein: CSARGETHNEQFF
D gene: TRBD1; clone size: few; CDR3 length: 14; V gene: TRBV20-1; J gene: TRBJ2-1; CDR3 DNA: TGCAGTGCTAGCCGGGACAGCGACTACAATGAGCAGTTCTTC; CDR3 protein: CSASRDSDYNEQFF
D gene: NA; clone size: many; CDR3 length: 14; V gene: TRBV12-3/TRBV12-4; J gene: TRBJ2-3; CDR3 DNA: TGTGCCAGCAGCCCCTTTTCAGGGGCAGATACGCAGTATTTT; CDR3 protein: CASSPFSGADTQYF
D gene: NA; clone size: NA; CDR3 length: 13; V gene: TRBV5-1; J gene: TRBJ1-2; CDR3 DNA: TGCGCCAGCAGGTTAACAGGGACTGATGGCTACACCTTC; CDR3 protein: CASRLTGTDGYTF
D gene: NA; clone size: few; CDR3 length: 15; V gene: TRBV6-5; J gene: TRBJ2-3; CDR3 DNA: TGTGCCAGCAGTTACTCGTGGGAAGTGGCAGATACGCAGTATTTT; CDR3 protein: CASSYSWEVADTQYF
D gene: TRBD1; clone size: few; CDR3 length: 15; V gene: TRBV12-3/TRBV12-4; J gene: TRBJ1-4; CDR3 DNA: TGTGCCAGCAGTTTAGCGGGACAGGTTAATGAAAAACTGTTTTTT; CDR3 protein: CASSLAGQVNEKLFF
D gene: NA; clone size: few; CDR3 length: 14; V gene: TRBV5-1; J gene: TRBJ2-3; CDR3 DNA: TGCGCCAGCAGCTCAAACACAGGGTCAGATACGCAGTATTTT; CDR3 protein: CASSSNTGSDTQYF
D gene: NA; clone size: NA; CDR3 length: 13; V gene: TRBV12-3/TRBV12-4; J gene: TRBJ2-2; CDR3 DNA: TGTGCCAGCAGTTTTGAGCAAATCGGGGAGCTGTTTTTT; CDR3 protein: CASSFEQIGELFF
D gene: NA; clone size: few; CDR3 length: 12; V gene: TRBV7-9; J gene: TRBJ2-1; CDR3 DNA: TGTGCCAGCAGCTTAGTAGCGTATGAGCAGTTCTTC; CDR3 protein: CASSLVAYEQFF
D gene: TRBD2; clone size: few; CDR3 length: 17; V gene: TRBV20-1; J gene: TRBJ2-7; CDR3 DNA: TGCAGTGCTAGTGGGGTGGCGGGAGGGCCGAGCTCCTACGAGCAGTACTTC; CDR3 protein: CSASGVAGGPSSYEQYF
D gene: NA; clone size: few; CDR3 length: 16; V gene: TRBV5-1; J gene: TRBJ2-3; CDR3 DNA: TGCGCCAGCAGCTTGGATCCACACTACAGCACAGATACGCAGTATTTT; CDR3 protein: CASSLDPHYSTDTQYF
D gene: TRBD1; clone size: NA; CDR3 length: 16; V gene: TRBV11-2; J gene: TRBJ2-7; CDR3 DNA: TGTGCCAGCAGCTTAGGCCCTGGACAGGGGACCTACGAGCAGTACTTC; CDR3 protein: CASSLGPGQGTYEQYF
D gene: NA; clone size: few; CDR3 length: 15; V gene: TRBV9; J gene: TRBJ2-5; CDR3 DNA: TGTGCCAGCAGCGCCTTCGGAGGGGGCGTAGAGACCCAGTACTTC; CDR3 protein: CASSAFGGGVETQYF
D gene: NA; clone size: NA; CDR3 length: 12; V gene: TRBV10-3; J gene: TRBJ1-1; CDR3 DNA: TGTGCCATCAAAGCCGGGAACACTGAAGCTTTCTTT; CDR3 protein: CAIKAGNTEAFF
D gene: TRBD2; clone size: NA; CDR3 length: 17; V gene: TRBV20-1; J gene: TRBJ2-5; CDR3 DNA: TGCAGTGCTAGAGATTGGACTAGCGGGAGTCGCCAAGAGACCCAGTACTTC; CDR3 protein: CSARDWTSGSRQETQYF
D gene: NA; clone size: few; CDR3 length: 14; V gene: TRBV7-2; J gene: TRBJ2-7; CDR3 DNA: TGTGCCAGCAGCTCCCAAGGCCCAGGCTACGAGCAGTACTTC; CDR3 protein: CASSSQGPGYEQYF
D gene: NA; clone size: many; CDR3 length: 14; V gene: TRBV20-1; J gene: TRBJ1-5; CDR3 DNA: TGCAGTGCTAGGGGCAGCTGGAACAATCAGCCCCAGCATTTT; CDR3 protein: CSARGSWNNQPQHF
D gene: TRBD1; clone size: many; CDR3 length: 13; V gene: TRBV5-1; J gene: TRBJ1-5; CDR3 DNA: TGCGCCAGCAGAACAGGGGATAGTCAGCCCCAGCATTTT; CDR3 protein: CASRTGDSQPQHF
D gene: NA; clone size: few; CDR3 length: 14; V gene: TRBV4-1; J gene: TRBJ2-3; CDR3 DNA: TGCGCCAGCAGCCAAGTAGTCAGCACAGATACGCAGTATTTT; CDR3 protein: CASSQVVSTDTQYF
D gene: NA; clone size: few; CDR3 length: 15; V gene: TRBV28; J gene: TRBJ2-7; CDR3 DNA: TGTGCCAGCAGAGTCCGACGGGACATTCCCTACGAGCAGTACTTC; CDR3 protein: CASRVRRDIPYEQYF
D gene: NA; clone size: NA; CDR3 length: 13; V gene: TRBV29-1; J gene: TRBJ2-1; CDR3 DNA: TGCAGCGTTGGTCATCCACAGGCCGATGAGCAGTTCTTC; CDR3 protein: CSVGHPQADEQFF
D gene: NA; clone size: NA; CDR3 length: 16; V gene: TRBV4-3; J gene: TRBJ2-5; CDR3 DNA: TGCGCCAGCAGCCAAGATCGAGGTCGGGACCAAGAGACCCAGTACTTC; CDR3 protein: CASSQDRGRDQETQYF
D gene: NA; clone size: NA; CDR3 length: 14; V gene: TRBV20-1; J gene: TRBJ2-1; CDR3 DNA: TGCAGTGCTAGGAGAGGGGGAAAGGTCAATGAGCAGTTCTTC; CDR3 protein: CSARRGGKVNEQFF
D gene: TRBD2; clone size: few; CDR3 length: 16; V gene: TRBV11-1; J gene: TRBJ2-1; CDR3 DNA: TGTGCCAGCAGCTTGATGGGACTAGCGAAATACAATGAGCAGTTCTTC; CDR3 protein: CASSLMGLAKYNEQFF
D gene: TRBD2; clone size: NA; CDR3 length: 13; V gene: TRBV20-1; J gene: TRBJ2-7; CDR3 DNA: TGCAGTGCTAGAGTAGCGGGGGCCGTCGAGCAGTACTTC; CDR3 protein: CSARVAGAVEQYF
D gene: NA; clone size: many; CDR3 length: 13; V gene: TRBV6-1; J gene: TRBJ1-2; CDR3 DNA: TGTGCCAGCAGCCGAAGAGGGCAAGGAGGCTACACCTTC; CDR3 protein: CASSRRGQGGYTF
D gene: TRBD1; clone size: many; CDR3 length: 14; V gene: TRBV29-1; J gene: TRBJ2-7; CDR3 DNA: TGCAGCGTCTCCAGGGGACAGGGGGCCAGCGAGCAGTACTTC; CDR3 protein: CSVSRGQGASEQYF
D gene: TRBD1; clone size: NA; CDR3 length: 15; V gene: TRBV7-9; J gene: TRBJ2-5; CDR3 DNA: TGTGCCAGCAGCTTCCGGACAGGGGGGGAAGAGACCCAGTACTTC; CDR3 protein: CASSFRTGGEETQYF
D gene: TRBD1; clone size: many; CDR3 length: 15; V gene: TRBV12-3/TRBV12-4; J gene: TRBJ1-2; CDR3 DNA: TGTGCCAGCAAACCTACCGGGACAGGGAACTATGGCTACACCTTC; CDR3 protein: CASKPTGTGNYGYTF
D gene: TRBD2; clone size: few; CDR3 length: 16; V gene: TRBV13; J gene: TRBJ2-1; CDR3 DNA: TGTGCCAGCAGCTACCCCGGGACTAGCGGGAAGGATGAGCAGTTCTTC; CDR3 protein: CASSYPGTSGKDEQFF
D gene: NA; clone size: few; CDR3 length: 13; V gene: TRBV9; J gene: TRBJ2-1; CDR3 DNA: TGTGCCAGCAGCGTAGTTTTCAAGGGAAAGCAGTTCTTC; CDR3 protein: CASSVVFKGKQFF
D gene: TRBD2; clone size: once; CDR3 length: 12; V gene: TRBV9; J gene: TRBJ2-3; CDR3 DNA: TGTGCCAGCGGGCGGGAGTCAGATACGCAGTATTTT; CDR3 protein: CASGRESDTQYF
D gene: TRBD1; clone size: NA; CDR3 length: 14; V gene: TRBV7-2; J gene: TRBJ2-7; CDR3 DNA: TGTGCCAGCAGCTTAAAACAGGGGGCTGGGGAGCAGTACTTC; CDR3 protein: CASSLKQGAGEQYF
D gene: TRBD1; clone size: many; CDR3 length: 12; V gene: TRBV29-1; J gene: TRBJ2-1; CDR3 DNA: TGCAGCGCTTTCCGGGACAGCCAAGGGCAGTTCTTC; CDR3 protein: CSAFRDSQGQFF
D gene: NA; clone size: NA; CDR3 length: 14; V gene: TRBV20-1; J gene: TRBJ2-2; CDR3 DNA: TGCAGTGCCAACAGAGCGGCGAACACCGGGGAGCTGTTTTTT; CDR3 protein: CSANRAANTGELFF